This TCR beta chain was obtained from a study of tumor and adjacent non-tumor tissue in lung cancer. Findings and caveats of the study: In normal lung, the top 100 clones were significantly more dominant than in tumor.

This clonotype was found many times. What it recognizes is unknown. This sample's RNA came from whole unsorted tissue. This non-tumor lung sample came from over 3 cm beyond the tumor edge. A modified ARM-PCR protocol with three rounds of nested PCR amplified TCRbeta. TCRdb analysed the multiplex PCR reads with MiXCR anew, one entry per CDR3 protein. The sample includes about 110,000 distinct CDR3 sequences, about 61% of them seen just once. Material for sequencing was distant non-tumor lung tissue. The sequence derives from a man between 60 and 75 years old with non-small cell lung cancer.

The CDR3 DNA sequence: TGTGCCAGCAGTGGAGGCAATGGGTACTCACCCCTCCACTTT. Protein sequence: CASSGGNGYSPLHF. The genes are TRBV28 and TRBJ1-6; D unresolved. Looked up from germline, CDR1 is MDHEN and CDR2 is SYDVKM. Trimming shortened V by 5 bases and J by 10 bases, and 15 bases separated the two germline ends. The CDR3 spans 14 residues.